This is a list of T cell receptor beta chains from one sample in a study of blood T cell repertoires in COVID-19. Using immunoSEQ multiplex PCR, the repertoire was profiled, and TCRdb retains in-frame clones only, with some absent. This table holds tens of thousands of clones, over 80% found once. Sequences were obtained from peripheral blood. The receptor set was obtained from a human donor in a cohort sampled during active COVID-19. Each CDR3 is given with its conserved first and last residue.

v_gene	j_gene	CDR3aa
TRBV10-3	TRBJ2-7	CAISGASGGYEQYF
TRBV6-5	TRBJ1-2	CASIRRSLGYTF
TRBV4-1	TRBJ1-1	CASSLGQRNTEAFF
TRBV7-8	TRBJ2-7	CASSFGTPAYEQYF
TRBV7-3	TRBJ2-5	CASSLSGGLQETQYF
TRBV10-3	TRBJ1-2	CAISEPGTASYTF
TRBV2	TRBJ2-1	CASSSQGSGNEQFF
TRBV5-5	TRBJ1-1	CASSSTGMNTEAFF
TRBV3-1/TRBV3-2	TRBJ1-3	CASSQFIYEGSGNTIYF
TRBV21-1	TRBJ2-7	CASSRGQGVSYEQYF
TRBV18	TRBJ1-2	CASSPGQQPTYGYTF
TRBV9	TRBJ1-6	CASSVADREYSPLHF
TRBV2	TRBJ1-4	CASSEREKLFF
TRBV9	TRBJ1-5	CASSISGNQPQHF
TRBV15	TRBJ2-2	CATGGQGDTGELFF
TRBV5-6	TRBJ2-1	CASSFPVPEGNEQFF
TRBV2	TRBJ1-5	CASSRDRGGNQPQHF
TRBV4-1	TRBJ2-7	CASSQDRDRASTGNEQYF
TRBV25-1	TRBJ1-1	CASKLAGGANTEAFF